One and the same sample provided the 5 T cell receptor beta chains below, sequenced in a study of blood T cell repertoires in COVID-19. Only in-frame clones appear in the TCRdb table, and some are missing; sequencing was by immunoSEQ multiplex PCR. The sample records about 260,000 clones, roughly 86% being singletons. The sample comprised peripheral blood. The receptor source for this set is a woman aged 55-70 years with COVID-19, enrolled during active disease.

This clone has only one observation. V usage is TRBV11-2 and J usage is TRBJ2-3, with a tentative D call TRBD2 (5 bases). This CDR3 comprises 16 residues. The V gene lost 3 bases and the J gene lost 4 bases, with 17 bases spanning the gap. Germline CDR1 reads SGHAT; CDR2 reads FQNNGV. The CDR3 loop is CASSLVGSGGADTQYF. As DNA, the CDR3 is TGTGCCAGCAGCTTGGTGGGCAGCGGTGGGGCAGATACGCAGTATTTT.

The CDR3 here is CASSLQGIKETQYF. CDR3 coding DNA: TGTGCCAGTAGTTTACAGGGGATTAAAGAGACCCAGTACTTC. The chain uses TRBV19 and TRBJ2-5, with TRBD1 matching 7 bases. Germline lookup yields CDR1 LNHDA and CDR2 SQIVND (reference sequence). This CDR3 spans 14 amino acids. J gave up 3 bases and V 5 bases, and 6 bases lay outside the gene matches.

The V gene is TRBV10-3, the J gene TRBJ2-7; TRBD1 matches 7 bases. In germline, CDR1 is ENHRY, CDR2 SYGVKD. The CDR3 is made up of 15 amino acids. Losses at the gene ends were 1 base for V and 2 bases for J; bases not matched to a gene: 5. The CDR3 sequence: CAISEFSGTAYEQYF. CDR3 nucleotides: TGTGCCATCAGTGAGTTTTCCGGGACAGCCTACGAGCAGTACTTC.

The chain uses TRBV10-3 and TRBJ1-2; tentatively, D is TRBD1 (6 bases). The CDR3 runs 12 residues. Trimming removed 0 bases from V and 12 bases from J, with 11 bases in between. Per the germline V gene, CDR1 is ENHRY and CDR2 is SYGVKD. The chain's CDR3 is CAISESQGLHTF. CDR3 in DNA: TGTGCCATCAGTGAGTCCCAGGGGCTCCACACCTTC.

This chain uses TRBV23-1 with TRBJ1-5; D is unresolved. TRBV23-1 qualifies as an ORF whose function is uncertain. The CDR3 loop spans 17 amino acids. Trimming pared 0 bases from V and 1 base from J, leaving 13 bases between. CDR3 sequence reads: CASSQSGGRFSNQPQHF. The CDR3 DNA reads as TGCGCCAGCAGTCAATCAGGCGGCCGATTCAGCAATCAGCCCCAGCATTTT.